This passage covers 20 T cell receptor beta chains from one sample sequenced in a study of blood T cells in healthy people across ages (dated by TCRdb to between 2014 and 2017). The library relied on 5' RACE. Sequenced on an Illumina HiSeq 2500. A second PCR of about 6 to 11 cycles was performed with a sample-barcoded 5' primer and a J-beta primer mix. TCRdb reprocessing: public reads trimmed at Q25 with fastp, clones called with MiXCR, in-frame beta chains kept. A single entry per CDR3 protein holds the most common genes and DNA from its merged rows. Present in this sample are roughly 720,000 distinct CDR3 sequences, 53% of which were seen just once. In total, the top ten clones hold roughly two fifths of the sample. Sample: blood. Receptors were obtained from an elderly man in good health.

This clonotype was counted ten times or more. V usage is TRBV6-4 and J usage is TRBJ2-7; D is unclear. This CDR3 comprises 14 residues. Per germline, CDR1 MRHNA and CDR2 SNTAGT. With 5 bases removed from V and 3 bases from J, the gap between germline ends came to 14 bases. The CDR3 DNA reads as TGTGCCAGCAGTCTAGGCCTAGGCTTCTACGAGCAGTACTTC. As protein: CASSLGLGFYEQYF.

This sequence joins TRBV7-9 and TRBJ2-2, with TRBD1 identical over 7 bases. CDR1 and CDR2 (germline): SEHNR, FQNEAQ (reference sequence). This CDR3 is built from 13 residues. The junction had 3 bases not matched to a gene; V was cut back by 4 bases and J by 7 bases. The CDR3 nucleotides are TGTGCCAGCAGCTCCTCAGGGGGCGGGGAGCTGTTTTTT. The encoded protein is CASSSSGGGELFF.

V gene TRBV6-1 combines with J gene TRBJ2-7; 10 bases align to TRBD2. The V and J ends lost 6 bases and 11 bases, in that order; junction bases with no gene match: 4. In germline, CDR1 is MNHNS, CDR2 SASEGT. The CDR3 has 11 amino acids. This chain's CDR3 is CASRTSGEKYF. The CDR3 DNA follows: TGTGCCAGCAGAACTAGCGGGGAGAAGTACTTC.

The V call is TRBV16, the J call TRBJ1-4, with 9 bases fitting TRBD1. Trimming took 4 bases from V and 7 from J; bases not matched to a gene: 7. Per germline, CDR1 KGHSY and CDR2 FQNENV. The CDR3 has 15 amino acids. CDR3 nucleotides: TGTGCCAGCAGCCGGCCGGACAGGGGAGGTGAAAAACTGTTTTTT. Protein sequence: CASSRPDRGGEKLFF.

The chain is built from TRBV28 and TRBJ2-5; TRBD1 matches at 7 bases. With the DNA end fitting TRBJ2-7 better, the J assignment may be wrong. CDR1 MDHEN and CDR2 SYDVKM come from the germline V gene. The CDR3 contains 14 residues. CDR3 protein: CASSQTGKLREQYF. The CDR3, as DNA: TGTGCCAGCAGTCAGACAGGGAAACTGCGCGAGCAGTACTTC.

V is TRBV11-1 and J is TRBJ2-1; weak D call: TRBD2 (6 bases). This CDR3 has 13 amino acids. Germline CDR1 reads SGHAT; CDR2 reads FQDESV (reference sequence). The V end lost 4 bases, the J end lost 8 bases, and 12 bases lay between the germline ends. This chain's CDR3 is CASSSELAHEQFF. CDR3 nucleotides: TGTGCCAGCAGCTCCGAACTAGCCCATGAGCAGTTCTTC.

This clonotype is a singleton in its sample. The rearrangement joins TRBV7-8 to TRBJ2-3; 10 bases agree with TRBD1. This CDR3 comprises 16 residues. Germline CDR1 and CDR2: SGHVS and FQNEAQ. V lost 5 bases to trimming and J lost 14 bases; unmatched junction nucleotides: 19. Written as DNA, the CDR3 is TGTGCCAGCAGCACTGACAGGGGGCTATCGGGCAGATACGCGTATTTT. This encodes CASSTDRGLSGRYAYF.

This clonotype was seen a few times. The CDR3: CASGPLGGPGEQYF. The CDR3 region has the DNA TGTGCTAGTGGTCCCCTGGGAGGACCAGGGGAGCAGTACTTC. The chain couples TRBV12-5 to TRBJ2-7, with a possible D match to TRBD2 (6 bases). The CDR3 loop spans 14 amino acids. V shed 5 bases and J shed 7 bases, with 18 bases lying between them. Germline CDR1 reads LGHNT; CDR2 reads FRNRAP.

This clonotype was seen a handful of times. This sequence joins TRBV6-5 and TRBJ2-7; no definite D call. The CDR3 runs to 14 residues. Germline CDR1 MNHEY, CDR2 SVGAGI. Deletions cut 4 bases from V and 0 bases from J, with 10 bases between. CDR3 sequence reads: CASSSRRDSYEQYF. In nucleotides, the CDR3 is TGTGCCAGCAGTTCGCGGAGAGACTCCTACGAGCAGTACTTC.

The chain has TRBV2 and TRBJ2-3, with D perhaps TRBD1 (6 bases). Germline V lookup: CDR1 SNHLY, CDR2 FYNNEI. The CDR3 has 15 amino acids. Trimming took off 4 bases at V and 0 bases at J, with 11 bases between the two ends. The CDR3 protein is CASSAGDRSTDTQYF. The DNA for the CDR3 is TGTGCCAGCAGTGCCGGCGACAGGAGCACAGATACGCAGTATTTT. The variable domain in full, with the rest retrieved from reference TRBV2 and TRBJ2-3, is EPEVTQTPSHQVTQMGQEVILRCVPISNHLYFYWYRQILGQKVEFLVSFYNNEISEKSEIFDDQFSVERPDGSNFTLKIRSTKLEDSAMYFCASSAGDRSTDTQYFGPGTRLTVL.

V usage is TRBV28 and J usage is TRBJ2-1; D call uncertain. The V and J ends lost 2 bases and 5 bases respectively, with 13 bases between them. The CDR3 has 15 residues. Germline CDR1 is MDHEN and CDR2 is SYDVKM. CDR3 protein: CASSLRSYRHNEQFF. CDR3 nucleotides: TGTGCCAGCAGTTTACGTAGTTATAGGCACAATGAGCAGTTCTTC.

This chain links TRBV7-8 with TRBJ2-7; D is possibly TRBD2 (6 bases). V lost 1 base and J 5 bases, leaving 12 bases between the germline ends. Germline CDR1 and CDR2: SGHVS and FQNEAQ. The CDR3 covers 14 residues. The CDR3 sequence is CASSLGASVDEQYF. CDR3 nucleotide sequence: TGTGCCAGCAGCTTAGGAGCTAGCGTGGACGAGCAGTACTTC.

This clonotype was counted a few times. The chain has TRBV7-2 and TRBJ2-5, with 9 bases that match TRBD1. This CDR3 has 14 residues. Germline CDR1 and CDR2: SGHTA and FQGNSA. J lost 4 bases, V lost 5 bases, and 5 bases had no gene match. This CDR3 is CASSATGGGETQYF. DNA of the CDR3: TGTGCCAGCAGCGCTACAGGGGGCGGAGAGACCCAGTACTTC.

The chain links TRBV27 to TRBJ2-7, with D possibly TRBD2 on 6 matching bases. Looked up from germline, CDR1 is MNHEY and CDR2 is SMNVEV (reference sequence). This CDR3 comprises 15 residues. The V end was cut by 5 bases, the J end by 4 bases, with 18 bases between. The CDR3 loop is CASSRTGAGLYEQYF. CDR3 coding DNA: TGTGCCAGCAGTCGCACCGGGGCGGGGTTGTACGAGCAGTACTTC.

The V and J genes are TRBV5-5 and TRBJ2-5; D is possibly TRBD1 or TRBD2 (7 bases each). Trimming pared 4 bases from V and 11 bases from J, leaving 27 bases between. The CDR3 contains 16 residues. Germline loops: CDR1 SGHKS, CDR2 YYEKEE (reference sequence). The CDR3 loop is CASSLGQAPSGGEQYF. CDR3 DNA: TGTGCCAGCAGCCTCGGACAGGCCCCATCGGGGGGTGAGCAGTACTTC.

The CDR3 here is CASSPKGLYNEQFF. The CDR3 nucleotides read TGTGCCAGCTCACCCAAGGGACTCTACAATGAGCAGTTCTTC. The chain is built from TRBV18 and TRBJ2-1, with D possibly being TRBD2 (6 bases). The V end was cut by 3 bases, the J end by 3 bases, with 9 bases between. This CDR3 has 14 residues. The germline CDR1 and CDR2 sequences are KGHSH and LQKENI.

The chain links TRBV9 to TRBJ2-1, with 8 bases fitting TRBD2. The V gene's germline CDR1 is SGDLS and CDR2 YYNGEE. The junction had 10 bases not matched to a gene; V was cut back by 0 bases and J by 5 bases. The CDR3 is made up of 17 amino acids. CDR3 amino acids: CASSVAFAGGTNNEQFF. DNA of the CDR3: TGTGCCAGCAGCGTAGCGTTTGCGGGAGGCACCAACAATGAGCAGTTCTTC.

The chain recombines TRBV20-1 with TRBJ2-1; the match to TRBD2 covers 8 bases. The CDR3 extends over 14 amino acids. Germline CDR1 reads DFQATT; CDR2 reads SNEGSKA (reference sequence). After removal of 8 bases from V and 5 bases from J, the junction contained 11 bases not matched to a gene. The CDR3, as DNA: TGCAGTCCGGCGGGAGCGGGGGCAGACAATGAGCAGTTCTTC. This encodes CSPAGAGADNEQFF.

This sequence joins TRBV7-2 and TRBJ2-7; 11 nucleotides agree with TRBD2. V lost 9 bases, J lost 4 bases, and 5 bases stayed unmatched. The germline V gene encodes CDR1 SGHTA and CDR2 FQGNSA. This CDR3 region has 13 residues. The CDR3 reads CASSGRAAYEQYF. The CDR3 DNA sequence: TGTGCCAGTAGCGGGAGGGCGGCTTACGAGCAGTACTTC.

V usage is TRBV10-3 and J usage is TRBJ2-1; 15 bases line up with TRBD2. V trimming: 6 bases; J trimming: 6 bases; junction bases outside the gene matches: 6. Per germline, CDR1 ENHRY and CDR2 SYGVKD. The CDR3 length is 16 residues. CDR3 nucleotides: TGTGCCATCAGACCTAGGACTAGCGGGAGGGCCAATGAGCAGTTCTTC. Translated: CAIRPRTSGRANEQFF.